This paragraph covers one TCR beta chain sequence. The antigen remains undetermined. This specimen belongs to a study of T-cell memory formation after mild COVID-19. The wider study: The two donors had largely donor-specific TCR clusters. Study-wide results and limits: Among contracting clones, CD4+ were mainly CM/EM and CD8+ enriched in EMRA. Clones shrinking from day 15 to 85 showed even CD4/CD8 mixes; later expanders tilted CD4+.

Germline lookup yields CDR1 SGHVS and CDR2 FQNEAQ. The V gene lost 2 bases and the J gene lost 6 bases, with 20 bases spanning the gap. CDR3 size: 17 residues. Sample barcodes and UMIs were carried by the TCR alpha and TCR beta cDNA libraries that 5'RACE generated with constant-segment primers. MiXCR, applied by TCRdb to the 5' RACE reads, yields one record per CDR3 protein. The table lists about 600,000 distinct CDR3 sequences, approximately 21% of them singletons. The sample taken for sequencing was PBMCs or a T cell subset sorted from them (not recorded which). This TCR came from an adult woman who had mild COVID-19 (a few samples of this study predate the infection). Cell type and time point are not known. The chain carries TRBV7-8 and TRBJ2-1; D might be TRBD1 or TRBD2, each matching 7 bases. The CDR3 sequence is CASSLPRHGRGPNEQFF. As DNA, the CDR3 is TGTGCCAGCAGCTTACCGCGTCATGGGAGGGGGCCCAATGAGCAGTTCTTC. Full variable domain (missing parts from reference TRBV7-8 and TRBJ2-1): GAGVSQSPRYKVAKRGQDVALRCDPISGHVSLFWYQQALGQGPEFLTYFQNEAQLDKSGLPSDRFFAERPEGSVSTLKIQRTQQEDSAVYLCASSLPRHGRGPNEQFFGPGTRLTVL.